This TCR beta chain came from a study of cytomegalovirus exposure and HLA in healthy donors (dated 2017 in TCRdb). About the study as a whole: An earlier analysis of some 500 of the donors reported about 250 Gb of sequence data and some 120 million unique TCR beta sequences from about 200 million T cells. About 310 gigabases of sequencing data and tens of millions of unique TCR sequences were included in an early release covering about 600 HLA-typed donors. Of the roughly 390 genotyped donors, approximately 83% fell in the genetic ancestry cluster associated with self-reported Caucasian donors. The study aimed to test whether signatures of past pathogen exposure could be identified by cataloging public T cell receptors. The study profiled the T cell repertoires of some 610 subjects by immunosequencing and related them to cytomegalovirus serostatus. A separate validation cohort of some 130 different subjects was used in addition to the approximately 700-subject first cohort. High-throughput TCR immunosequencing, statistical association of individual TCRs with disease status, and machine learning were combined to predict cytomegalovirus infection status. A later analysis re-analyzed previously published TCR beta repertoires from roughly 690 donors and added high-resolution HLA genotyping to study TCR occurrence patterns. Rather than drawing on any new phenotypic data, the later analysis identified candidate immune exposures from TCR beta sequences and the way those sequences occurred across donors. An earlier analysis of some 500 of the donors applied high-throughput TCR beta sequencing to assess whether each TCR beta V gene segment acted as functional or pseudogenic. Donor age, sex, ethnicity and CMV serostatus were collected together with the repertoire data. In a later genetic analysis, genome-wide SNP genotypes for about 65% of the 666 donors were used, and that subset was treated as a discovery cohort. All discovery cohort repertoires had been generated using a single sequencing platform. Both class I and class II loci were covered by HLA typing, at four-digit resolution. The number of typed donors differed by locus: 629-630 for A, B, C, DRB1 and DQB1; some 500 for DQA1; 606 for DPA1; and about 450 for DPB1. Several DR-DQ haplotypes were treated as single units for association and clustering because of strong linkage in the cohort. Among some 410 genotyped donors of the cohort, an average of roughly 230,000 unique TCR beta nucleotide sequences was sequenced per donor, of which roughly 17% were non-productive. Broader findings and caveats from the paper: According to a later analysis, TCR association rates differed among HLA loci, with DRB1 alleles showing the most associated TCRs and HLA-C alleles showing the fewest. Sequencing depth was assumed to be roughly uniform across donors in the presence/absence analyses, though that assumption may not hold. A later analysis found that HLA-associated TCR beta chains were more clonally expanded and had lower generation probabilities than equally common non-associated chains. When HLA alleles, especially DR and DQ, strongly co-occurred, attributing TCR associations to individual alleles was difficult. The classifier was reported to diagnose cytomegalovirus status with high specificity and sensitivity in both the original and validation cohorts. A later genetic analysis associated a missense DCLRE1C variant with V-gene and J-gene trimming of TCR beta chains, and an independent cohort replicated the association. Correlated functional status among segregating V segments might reflect linkage disequilibrium, but an unknown experimental factor could not be ruled out. While some public TCRs were present in many individuals, most TCR sequences turned up only very rarely across donors. Several of the top co-occurrence clusters appeared to be linked to parvovirus B19, influenza, CMV and Epstein-Barr virus, according to a later analysis. Because the 87-base-pair reads could not distinguish some IMGT-functional V segments, including TRBV6-2 and TRBV6-3, those segments were excluded. A cluster of highly shared sequence variants was judged likely to be a technical artifact of the sequencing pipeline. HLA typing was unavailable for some donors at each locus, so association tests used only the typed subset. In vitro tests confirmed that a few of the cytomegalovirus-associated TCR beta chains recognize cytomegalovirus antigens. A later analysis associated 15,000 to 20,000 TCR beta sequences with specific HLA alleles at a false discovery rate of 0.05. In a later analysis, most CMV-associated TCR beta chains were found to appear HLA-restricted, with HLA associations seemingly driven largely by CMV exposure. The only immune exposure information available for the cohort was CMV serostatus. The study listed 164 TCR beta chains as associated with cytomegalovirus. The authors suggested that the approach could potentially be generalized to other disease states and immunological phenotypes. An earlier analysis of some 560 of the donors showed that most TCR beta V segments appeared in productive rearrangements either about 87% or about 30% of the time, which broadly matched IMGT annotations. This cohort had only TCR beta chains sequenced, and the lack of alpha or paired-chain data limited which features could be detected. Compared with the roughly 670-donor mean, donors in an Asian-associated ancestry cluster had fewer N-insertions in productive TCRs, according to a later genetic analysis. Some 15 rarely observed V segments, including chromosome 9 orphons, were excluded from the earlier analysis of approximately 600 of the donors because counts were too low. A further reported finding was that TCR beta sequences accurately predicted the HLA-A and HLA-B alleles for most subjects in the first cohort.

About this clone: The specificity of this receptor is unknown. No base quality information exists; no much larger clone differs at one position.

Trimming at the junction amounts to 7 bases on V and 2 bases on J, and the germline ends lie 18 bases apart. The germline V gene supplies CDR1 MDHEN and CDR2 SYDVKM. Its CDR3 holds 17 amino acids, cysteine through phenylalanine. CDR3 DNA only is kept here, 51 bases in frame from base 1. The cohort consisted of approximately 670 healthy bone marrow donors. Cohort members were all nominally healthy when sampled, although unrecorded immune exposures were likely present. The donor was CMV seronegative and belonged to the group of around 400 seronegative cohort members. A peripheral blood sample was collected from each donor, and TCR beta sequencing was performed on peripheral blood mononuclear cells. The Qiagen DNeasy Blood Extraction Kit was used to extract genomic DNA from the blood cell samples. Library generation was performed with the immunoSEQ multiplex PCR assay. For the multiplex PCR, a mixture combining 60 forward primers for TCR Vbeta segments and 13 reverse primers for TCR Jbeta segments was used. The CDR3 region of rearranged TCR beta genes was amplified from genomic DNA with a multiplex PCR assay. The Illumina HiSeq System was used to sequence the amplified TCR beta libraries as 87-base-pair reads. As for the authors' bioinformatics: In a later analysis, tens of millions of unique TCR beta chains were counted across the 500 to 850 repertoires, and around 10 million of these chains were shared by at least two donors. To remove PCR and sequencing errors, raw reads were error-corrected and collapsed into unique sequences using a nearest-neighbor algorithm that merged closely related sequences. V, D and J gene segments were assigned by aligning CDR3 sequences to IMGT reference sequences. For a sequence to be retained, a match of at least six nucleotides was required to both a V gene segment and a J gene segment. A rearrangement counted as productive if the CDR3 had no stop codons and remained in frame with V and J, and every other rearrangement counted as non-productive. CDR3 was defined by IMGT convention, running from the second conserved V-encoded cysteine to the conserved J-encoded phenylalanine. The earlier analysis of 550 to 650 of the donors excluded any sequence lacking an unambiguous match to a single V gene segment. An earlier analysis of just under 600 of the donors called V segments functional above 56.7% productive rearrangements and segregating when the between-donor standard deviation exceeded 5%. A statistical classification framework was built for diagnosing cytomegalovirus status from the catalog of TCR beta chain sequences. In a later analysis, V and J genes were assigned by comparing TCR nucleotide sequences against IMGT/GENE-DB human TR gene sequences. Using the TCRdist pipeline, a later analysis assigned CDR3 sequences along with most-parsimonious VDJ recombination scenarios. In a later analysis, each TCR beta chain was defined by its CDR3 amino acid sequence together with its V-gene family, and reads without a unique V-gene family were excluded. As a way to deal with suspected cross-contamination and a sequencing artifact, a later analysis dropped roughly 600 nucleotide sequences that were highly shared and had low generation probability. A later analysis calculated a clonal expansion index for each public chain from normalized within-repertoire ranks of inferred template counts. In a later analysis, generation probabilities were computed with a VDJ recombination model fitted to out-of-frame rearrangements, and the resulting probabilities were checked against IGoR. Hypergeometric tests were used in a later analysis to score TCR-TCR, TCR-HLA and TCR-CMV co-occurrence, with a repertoire-size bias correction applied to the TCR pairs. To estimate false discovery rates, a later analysis permuted the HLA or CMV assignments 20 times. In a later analysis, co-occurring TCRs were grouped with DBSCAN, and TCRdist sequence similarity was added when clustering was performed within HLA-allele-positive subsets. Repertoires with fewer than 30,000 or more than 120,000 public chains, plus five repertoires with anomalous nucleotide sharing, were excluded from co-occurrence clustering. In TCRdb, the immuneACCESS table is reduced to in-frame sequences with V and J assigned. These tables do not hold every clone; where another copy was compared, an unresolved V gene accounts for under half, and the others remain unexplained. The V and J calls and clone size are taken from that table; D and trimming were inferred from the DNA. The sample records about 120,000 clones, roughly 9.9% of which are singletons. The top ten constitute around 3% of the sample.

Recombination connected TRBV28 to TRBJ2-6; TRBD2 is a possible D gene, resting on 6 matching bases. Sample: PBMCs. The receptor was isolated from a man aged 30 to 39 in good health and CMV-seronegative. At the DNA level, the sequence is TGTGCCAGCAAGGACCTAACGGGGGAGACTGGGGCCAACGTCCTGACTTTC. It codes for CASKDLTGETGANVLTF.